Shown below are 22 T cell receptor beta chains from a single sample sequenced in a study of blood T cell repertoires in COVID-19. TCRdb keeps only in-frame clones here, not all; method: immunoSEQ multiplex PCR. Here the sample spans about 250,000 clones, about nine tenths being singletons. The sequenced material came from PBMCs or T cells enriched from blood (not recorded which). The receptors shown here come from a man younger than 35 who had recovered from COVID-19.

J is TRBJ1-2 and V is TRBV28; TRBD1 agrees at 9 bases. CDR1 is MDHEN, CDR2 SYDVKM, per germline. After removal of 10 bases from V and 4 bases from J, the junction contained 4 bases not matched to a gene. This CDR3 comprises 12 residues. CDR3 coding DNA: TGTGCCAACGGGGACAGGGTCTATGGCTACACCTTC. Residues: CANGDRVYGYTF.

V is TRBV13 and J is TRBJ2-4, with 8 bases matching TRBD2. V shed 3 bases and J 8 bases; nucleotides not matched to a gene: 12. The CDR3 length is 16 residues. Germline lookup yields CDR1 PRHDT and CDR2 FYEKMQ (reference sequence). The chain's CDR3 is CASSFGVRGVSDIQYF. The CDR3, as DNA: TGTGCCAGCAGCTTCGGGGTGCGGGGGGTTTCGGACATTCAGTACTTC.

This chain connects TRBV28 to TRBJ2-3, with D maybe TRBD2 (6 bases). Per the germline V gene, CDR1 is MDHEN and CDR2 is SYDVKM. The CDR3 contains 18 residues. V was shortened by 4 bases and J by 4 bases, with 24 bases between the two germline ends. CDR3 coding DNA: TGTGCCAGCAGTTCGTCTGGGACCTGGCGGGATAGCGCAGATACGCAGTATTTT. It yields the protein CASSSSGTWRDSADTQYF.

J is TRBJ1-6 and V is TRBV12-5, with D unclear. Germline V gives CDR1 LGHNT, CDR2 FRNRAP. This CDR3 comprises 17 residues. The V gene lost 0 bases and the J gene lost 0 bases, with 9 bases spanning the gap. The CDR3 DNA reads TGTGCTAGTGGTTTGGTAACGGGGAGCTCCTATAATTCACCCCTCCACTTT. Its translation: CASGLVTGSSYNSPLHF.

V is TRBV19 and J is TRBJ1-2, with TRBD1 matching over 8 bases. Germline values: CDR1 LNHDA, CDR2 SQIVND (reference sequence). With 7 bases clipped from V and 4 bases from J, the junction kept 5 bases outside the gene matches. The CDR3 extends over 13 amino acids. The CDR3 coding sequence is TGTGCCAGTACTTTACAGGGGGGCTATGGCTACACCTTC. This translates into CASTLQGGYGYTF.

The rearrangement joins TRBV4-1 to TRBJ1-6, with 10 positions matching TRBD1. Germline lookup yields CDR1 MGHRA and CDR2 YSYEKL. The CDR3 length is 14 residues. With 4 bases clipped from V and 6 bases from J, the junction kept 0 bases outside the gene matches. CDR3 bases: TGCGCCAGCAGCCGGGACAGGGGTAATTCACCCCTCCACTTT. It specifies CASSRDRGNSPLHF.

V usage is TRBV4-1 and J usage is TRBJ2-6; D is perhaps TRBD1 (6 bases). V lost 0 bases and J lost 2, with 20 bases in between. Per germline, CDR1 MGHRA and CDR2 YSYEKL. The CDR3 has 20 amino acids. CDR3 in DNA: TGCGCCAGCAGCCAAGATGTAGAGGCGACAGGAATAGCTGGGGCCAACGTCCTGACTTTC. Its protein product is CASSQDVEATGIAGANVLTF.

The V and J genes are TRBV7-8 and TRBJ1-1; D is uncertain. The length of the CDR3 is 14 residues. Trimming cost V 2 bases and J 6 bases, with 13 bases left between them. Germline V gene data show CDR1 as SGHVS and CDR2 as FQNEAQ. The CDR3 loop is CASSLLGGGSEAFF. CDR3 coding DNA: TGTGCCAGCAGCTTATTGGGAGGAGGGTCTGAAGCTTTCTTT.

This sequence joins TRBV7-8 and TRBJ2-3; TRBD2 aligns across 7 bases. CDR1 and CDR2 from the germline V gene are SGHVS and FQNEAQ. The CDR3 length is 16 residues. V lost 5 bases, J lost 1 base, and 9 bases stayed unmatched. The CDR3 DNA reads as TGTGCCAGCAGCCCCAGCGGGGCCCCCGGCACAGATACGCAGTATTTT. Translation gives CASSPSGAPGTDTQYF.

This rearrangement joins TRBV5-1 to TRBJ2-1, with unresolved D. CDR1 and CDR2 (germline): SGHRS, YFSETQ. V shed 4 bases and J shed 2 bases, with 13 bases lying between them. The length of the CDR3 is 15 residues. The CDR3 DNA follows: TGCGCCAGCAGCCTCGGCGGCGGCCCCTACAATGAGCAGTTCTTC. Translating it yields CASSLGGGPYNEQFF.

This rearrangement joins TRBV7-9 to TRBJ2-1; the D gene is possibly TRBD2 (6 bases). The CDR3 consists of 12 residues. The V end lost 2 bases, the J end lost 10 bases, and 9 bases lay between the germline ends. CDR1 is SEHNR, CDR2 FQNEAQ, per germline (reference sequence). This CDR3 reads CASSLRSGEQFF. CDR3 in DNA: TGTGCCAGCAGCTTACGCAGCGGGGAGCAGTTCTTC. Full variable domain (remainder filled in from reference TRBV7-9 and TRBJ2-1): DTGVSQNPRHKITKRGQNVTFRCDPISEHNRLYWYRQTLGQGPEFLTYFQNEAQLEKSRLLSDRFSAERPKGSFSTLEIQRTEQGDSAMYLCASSLRSGEQFFGPGTRLTVL.

The CDR3 nucleotides read TGCGCCAGCAGCCGTTATGGACAGGTGTCCTACGAGCAGTACTTC. Translated: CASSRYGQVSYEQYF. This chain joins TRBV5-1 and TRBJ2-7, with 7 nucleotides matching TRBD1. There are 15 residues in the CDR3. Per the germline V gene, CDR1 is SGHRS and CDR2 is YFSETQ. Trimming removed 4 bases from V and 1 base from J; junction bases left unmatched: 8.

The chain couples TRBV5-5 to TRBJ2-7; a weak D match, TRBD1 (5 bases). Trimming took 4 bases from V and 2 from J, leaving 10 bases between them. The length of the CDR3 is 13 residues. The germline V gene encodes CDR1 SGHKS and CDR2 YYEKEE (reference sequence). CDR3 DNA: TGTGCCAGCAGCGGGCAGGGCCCCTACGAGCAGTACTTC. It is translated as CASSGQGPYEQYF. Using reference TRBV5-5 and TRBJ2-7 for the parts outside the CDR3, the full variable domain is DAGVTQSPTHLIKTRGQQVTLRCSPISGHKSVSWYQQVLGQGPQFIFQYYEKEERGRGNFPDRFSARQFPNYSSELNVNALLLGDSALYLCASSGQGPYEQYFGPGTRLTVT.

This chain connects TRBV7-9 to TRBJ2-6, with D tentatively TRBD1 (7 bases). The CDR3 contains 19 residues. Looked up from germline, CDR1 is SEHNR and CDR2 is FQNEAQ (reference sequence). The V end was cut by 1 base, the J end by 2 bases, with 18 bases between. CDR3 loop: CASSLEHLRGTAGANVLTF. The CDR3 bases are TGTGCCAGCAGCTTAGAGCATCTCAGGGGGACTGCTGGGGCCAACGTCCTGACTTTC.

CDR3 in amino acids: CASSVRVTGEHGYTF. The CDR3 bases are TGTGCCAGCAGCGTCCGGGTCACAGGGGAACATGGCTACACCTTC. This chain connects TRBV5-4 to TRBJ1-2; 7 bases are a match to TRBD1. The germline V gene has CDR1 SGHNT and CDR2 YYREEE (reference sequence). With V trimmed by 4 bases and J by 6 bases, 12 bases remained unmatched. CDR3 length: 15 amino acids.

The gene calls are TRBV7-8 and TRBJ1-6, with D hard to call. The CDR3 totals 13 residues. Germline V gene data show CDR1 as SGHVS and CDR2 as FQNEAQ. Trimming took 1 base from V and 10 from J, leaving 8 bases between them. This CDR3 reads CASSLDLGSPLHF. The CDR3, as DNA: TGTGCCAGCAGCTTAGATTTGGGCTCACCCCTCCACTTT.

The chain carries TRBV19 and TRBJ1-4; D ambiguous. The V and J ends lost 3 bases and 4 bases respectively, with 6 bases between them. Germline V gene lookup returns CDR1 LNHDA and CDR2 SQIVND (reference sequence). This CDR3 has 13 amino acids. The CDR3 region is CASSIYVNEKLFF. For the CDR3, the DNA is TGTGCCAGTAGTATCTACGTTAATGAAAAACTGTTTTTT.

The rearrangement links TRBV3-1 (or the pseudogene TRBV3-2) to TRBJ2-5; 8 nucleotides match TRBD1. CDR1 is LGHDT, CDR2 YNNKEL, per germline (reference sequence). This CDR3 has 19 residues. J lost 1 base, V lost 1 base, and 14 bases had no gene match. The CDR3 coding sequence is TGTGCCAGCAGCCAAGGAAGCAGCCTCAGGGGGCTCCCCCAAGAGACCCAGTACTTC. It translates to CASSQGSSLRGLPQETQYF.

The J gene is TRBJ2-2, the V gene TRBV19; D might be TRBD1 (5 bases). The CDR3 is made up of 16 amino acids. The germline gives CDR1 LNHDA, CDR2 SQIVND (reference sequence). V lost 3 bases to trimming and J lost 5 bases, with 16 bases between them. CDR3 region: CASSIRAAARTGELFF. The CDR3 nucleotides read TGTGCCAGTAGTATCAGGGCGGCCGCGCGGACCGGGGAGCTGTTTTTT.

This sequence joins TRBV7-2 and TRBJ2-5; TRBD2 matches 8 bases. J lost 2 bases, V lost 4 bases, and 6 bases had no gene match. The CDR3 totals 15 residues. CDR1 SGHTA and CDR2 FQGNSA come from the germline V gene. The CDR3 bases are TGTGCCAGCAGCTCGAATCCGGGAGGGCAAGAGACCCAGTACTTC. Residues: CASSSNPGGQETQYF. Based on the CDR3 plus reference TRBV7-2 and TRBJ2-5, the full variable domain is GAGVSQSPSNKVTEKGKDVELRCDPISGHTALYWYRQSLGQGLEFLIYFQGNSAPDKSGLPSDRFSAERTGGSVSTLTIQRTQQEDSAVYLCASSSNPGGQETQYFGPGTRLLVL.

The V call is TRBV4-1, the J call TRBJ2-7, with TRBD2 matching 8 bases. J gave up 2 bases and V 4 bases, and 1 base lay outside the gene matches. Germline loops: CDR1 MGHRA, CDR2 YSYEKL. There are 13 residues in the CDR3. CDR3 loop: CASSPLAAYEQYF. In DNA form, the CDR3 reads TGCGCCAGCAGCCCACTAGCGGCCTACGAGCAGTACTTC.

The chain employs TRBV5-6 and TRBJ2-7; D might be TRBD2 (6 bases). The germline V gene encodes CDR1 SGHDT and CDR2 YYEEEE. The CDR3 length is 9 residues. CDR3 nucleotides: TGTGCCAGCAGCTTGGGCGGGGCCGTC. Its translation: CASSLGGAV.